This paragraph covers one T cell receptor beta chain sequence. What it binds is not known. This specimen belongs to a study of cytomegalovirus exposure and HLA in healthy donors. Primers for the PCR totalled 60 Vbeta and 13 Jbeta. The method was immunoSEQ multiplex PCR; TCRdb's version includes in-frame clones alone and lacks a portion of them. The sample lists 100,000 to 150,000 clones; about 73% were seen once. Study outcomes and limitations: With high specificity and sensitivity, the classifier reportedly diagnosed cytomegalovirus status.

Germline V gene data show CDR1 as MNHNS and CDR2 as SASEGT. Trimming removed 5 bases from V and 7 bases from J; junction bases left unmatched: 6. The CDR3 has 13 residues. V gene TRBV6-1 combines with J gene TRBJ2-7, with TRBD2 matching over 9 bases. Input material: PBMCs. This clonotype originated in a middle-aged woman in good health and CMV-seronegative. The CDR3 DNA is TGTGCCAGCAGTTCTAGCGGGAATTTGGAGCAGTACTTC. It translates to CASSSSGNLEQYF.